Here is one T cell receptor beta chain with its context. What it recognizes is unknown. Reverse transcription used roughly 0.45 to 1 ug RNA and random hexamers. TCRdb re-called the immunoSEQ multiplex PCR reads through MiXCR, storing one row per CDR3 protein. This table has tens of thousands of distinct CDR3 sequences, 96% appearing once. The data derive from a study of CD8 T cells in Susac syndrome. As for the study in general: Active disease was present in six of the sequenced Susac syndrome patients, whereas under 10 of them were in remission. At blood draw, Susac syndrome patients were therapy-naive, on corticosteroids, or on intravenous immunoglobulin alone. Study results and limitations: As the study acknowledged, the number of individuals in its TCR sequencing and HLA analysis was relatively small.

FACS was used to enrich TEMRA cells, whereas the CD8+ and CD4+ T cells were obtained by negative isolation. Trimming stripped 0 bases from V and 4 bases from J, with 18 bases between. This CDR3 has 16 amino acids. Germline loops: CDR1 GTSNPN, CDR2 SVGIG (reference sequence). The source material was CD8+ T cells from PBMCs. The V gene is TRBV30, the J gene TRBJ1-1; D not resolved. This TCR was recovered from a human donor with Susac syndrome. DNA for the CDR3: TGTGCCTGGAGTGTATATGGGGATCCGGGAAGCACTGAAGCTTTCTTT. This sequence encodes CAWSVYGDPGSTEAFF.